This T cell receptor (beta chain) came from a study of radiation and T cells in renal cell carcinoma. Whole-study findings and limits: In blood, top tumor clones expanded by 2 weeks, shrinking by 4.

Only in-frame clones appear in the TCRdb table, and some are missing; sequencing was by immunoSEQ multiplex PCR. Among about 86,000 clones listed, roughly 80% were seen once. The time point was: blood 4 weeks post-SBRT, at nephrectomy. Described treatment: 15 Gy SBRT to primary tumor, nephrectomy 4 weeks later. Nephrectomy followed 15 Gy stereotactic body radiation by 4 weeks. Serial blood draws occurred at baseline and 2 and 4 weeks post-SBRT. This renal cell carcinoma was of the clear cell type. In the case of this clone: Its antigen is undetermined.

The receptor was isolated from a man aged 45-60 years with renal cell carcinoma. Sequencing was performed on blood, taken from a patient whose treatment included radiotherapy and nephrectomy.

The CDR3 sequence is CASSFVRGETQYF. CDR3 in DNA: TGTGCCAGCAGCTTCGTGCGGGGGGAGACCCAGTACTTC. V and J are TRBV11-3 and TRBJ2-5; 7 nucleotides match TRBD2. CDR3 size: 13 residues. Germline V gene sequence: CDR1 SGHNT, CDR2 YENEEA. The trim removed 3 bases at V and 5 bases at J, leaving 3 bases unmatched. Using reference TRBV11-3 and TRBJ2-5 for the parts outside the CDR3, the full variable domain is EAGVVQSPRYKIIEKKQPVAFWCNPISGHNTLYWYLQNLGQGPELLIRYENEEAVDDSQLPKDRFSAERLKGVDSTLKIQPAELGDSAVYLCASSFVRGETQYFGPGTRLLVL.